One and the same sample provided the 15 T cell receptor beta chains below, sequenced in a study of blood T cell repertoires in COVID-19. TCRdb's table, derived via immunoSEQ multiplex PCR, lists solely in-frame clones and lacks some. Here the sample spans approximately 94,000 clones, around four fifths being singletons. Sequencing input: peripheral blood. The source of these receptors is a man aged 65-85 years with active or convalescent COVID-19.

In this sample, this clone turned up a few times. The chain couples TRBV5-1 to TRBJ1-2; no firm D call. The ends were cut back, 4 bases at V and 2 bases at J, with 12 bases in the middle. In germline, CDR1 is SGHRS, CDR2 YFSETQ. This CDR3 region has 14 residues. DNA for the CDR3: TGCGCCAGCAGCAACGCCGGCGGAAACTATGGCTACACCTTC. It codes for CASSNAGGNYGYTF.

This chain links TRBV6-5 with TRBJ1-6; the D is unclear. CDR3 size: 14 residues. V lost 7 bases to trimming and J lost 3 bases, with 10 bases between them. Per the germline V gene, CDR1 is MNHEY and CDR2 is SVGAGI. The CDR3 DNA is TGTGCCAGCACCGGACTCAGCTATAATTCACCCCTCCACTTT. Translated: CASTGLSYNSPLHF.

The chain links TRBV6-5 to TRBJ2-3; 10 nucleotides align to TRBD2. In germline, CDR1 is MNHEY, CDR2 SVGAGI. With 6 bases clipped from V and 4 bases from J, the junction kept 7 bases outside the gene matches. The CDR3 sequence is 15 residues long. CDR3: CASRALAGGPDTQYF. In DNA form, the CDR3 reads TGTGCCAGCAGAGCCTTAGCGGGGGGCCCAGATACGCAGTATTTT.

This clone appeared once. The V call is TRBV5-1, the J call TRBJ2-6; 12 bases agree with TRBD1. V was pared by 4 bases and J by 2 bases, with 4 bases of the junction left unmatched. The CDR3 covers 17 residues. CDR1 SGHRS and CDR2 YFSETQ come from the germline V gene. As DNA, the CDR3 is TGCGCCAGCAGCCGCGGGACAGGGGGCACTGGGGCCAACGTCCTGACTTTC. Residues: CASSRGTGGTGANVLTF.

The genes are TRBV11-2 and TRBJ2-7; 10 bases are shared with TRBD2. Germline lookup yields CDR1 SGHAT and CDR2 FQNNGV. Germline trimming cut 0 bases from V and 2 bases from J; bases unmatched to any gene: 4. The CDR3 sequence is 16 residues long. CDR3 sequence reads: CASSLEGSGGAYEQYF. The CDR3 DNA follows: TGTGCCAGCAGCTTAGAAGGGAGCGGGGGGGCCTACGAGCAGTACTTC. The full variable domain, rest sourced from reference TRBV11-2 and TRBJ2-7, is EAGVAQSPRYKIIEKRQSVAFWCNPISGHATLYWYQQILGQGPKLLIQFQNNGVVDDSQLPKDRFSAERLKGVDSTLKIQPAKLEDSAVYLCASSLEGSGGAYEQYFGPGTRLTVT.

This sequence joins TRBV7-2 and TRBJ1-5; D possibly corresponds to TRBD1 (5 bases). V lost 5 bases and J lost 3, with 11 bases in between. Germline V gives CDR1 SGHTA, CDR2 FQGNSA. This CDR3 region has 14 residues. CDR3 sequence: CASSPSTVNQPQHF. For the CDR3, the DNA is TGTGCCAGCAGCCCATCGACAGTCAATCAGCCCCAGCATTTT.

CDR3 sequence reads: CASSTTGQSPQPQHF. The CDR3 DNA reads TGTGCCAGCAGCACCACGGGACAATCTCCCCAGCCCCAGCATTTT. The rearrangement joins TRBV7-8 to TRBJ1-5, with a possible D match to TRBD1 (6 bases). The CDR3 length is 15 residues. Looked up from germline, CDR1 is SGHVS and CDR2 is FQNEAQ. With 5 bases removed from V and 7 bases from J, the gap between germline ends came to 18 bases.

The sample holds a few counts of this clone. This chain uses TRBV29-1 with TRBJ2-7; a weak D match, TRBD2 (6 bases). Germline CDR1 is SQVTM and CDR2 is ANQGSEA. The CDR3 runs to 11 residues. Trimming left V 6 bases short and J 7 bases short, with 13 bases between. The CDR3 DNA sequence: TGCAGCGTCGGGGGACCTACTGAGCAGTACTTC. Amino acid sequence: CSVGGPTEQYF.

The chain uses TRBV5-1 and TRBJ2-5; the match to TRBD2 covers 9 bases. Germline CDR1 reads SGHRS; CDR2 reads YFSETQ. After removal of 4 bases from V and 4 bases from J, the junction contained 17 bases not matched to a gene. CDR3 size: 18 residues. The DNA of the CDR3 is TGCGCCAGCAGCGACGGGCGGGGGTTAGCGGGAGTAAGAGAGACCCAGTACTTC. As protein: CASSDGRGLAGVRETQYF.

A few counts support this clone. The CDR3: CASSVTSGRRTGELFF. The DNA for the CDR3 is TGTGCCAGCAGCGTAACTAGCGGCCGGCGAACCGGGGAGCTGTTTTTT. The chain is built from TRBV9 and TRBJ2-2, with 8 bases aligning to TRBD2. Germline-derived CDR1 and CDR2 are SGDLS and YYNGEE. The CDR3 totals 16 residues. The trim removed 1 base at V and 5 bases at J, leaving 7 bases unmatched.

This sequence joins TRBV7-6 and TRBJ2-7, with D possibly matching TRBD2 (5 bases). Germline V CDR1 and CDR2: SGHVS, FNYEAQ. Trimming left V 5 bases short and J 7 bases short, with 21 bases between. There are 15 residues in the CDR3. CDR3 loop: CASSQIFRGPGEQYF. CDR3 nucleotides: TGTGCCAGCAGCCAGATTTTCCGAGGGCCGGGGGAGCAGTACTTC.

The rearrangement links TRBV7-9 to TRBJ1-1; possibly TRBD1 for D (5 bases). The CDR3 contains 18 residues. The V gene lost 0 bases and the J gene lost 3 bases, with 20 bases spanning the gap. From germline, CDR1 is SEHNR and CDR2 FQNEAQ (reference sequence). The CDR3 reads CASSLAANRRAQDTEAFF. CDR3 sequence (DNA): TGTGCCAGCAGCTTAGCGGCCAATCGCAGGGCCCAGGACACTGAAGCTTTCTTT.

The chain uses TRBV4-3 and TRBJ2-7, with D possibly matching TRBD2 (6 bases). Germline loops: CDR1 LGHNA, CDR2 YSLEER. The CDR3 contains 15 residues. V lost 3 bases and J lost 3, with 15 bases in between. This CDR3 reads CASSQDLGLLYEQYF. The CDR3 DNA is TGCGCCAGCAGCCAGGACCTTGGACTACTCTACGAGCAGTACTTC.

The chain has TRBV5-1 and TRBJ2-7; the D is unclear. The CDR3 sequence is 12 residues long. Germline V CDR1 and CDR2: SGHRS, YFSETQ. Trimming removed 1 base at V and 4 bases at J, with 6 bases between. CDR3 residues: CASSLTPYEQYF. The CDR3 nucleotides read TGCGCCAGCAGCTTGACACCTTACGAGCAGTACTTC.

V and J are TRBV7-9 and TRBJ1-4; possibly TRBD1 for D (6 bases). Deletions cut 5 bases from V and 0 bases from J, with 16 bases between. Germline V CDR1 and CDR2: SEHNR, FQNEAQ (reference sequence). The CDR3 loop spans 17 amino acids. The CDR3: CASSQLQGIATNEKLFF. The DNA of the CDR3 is TGTGCCAGCAGCCAGCTACAGGGAATTGCAACTAATGAAAAACTGTTTTTT.